This T cell receptor (beta chain) was captured in a study of T cell changes during pregnancy in multiple sclerosis. The CDR3 has 14 residues. The V end lost 4 bases, the J end lost 4 bases, and 14 bases lay between the germline ends. Germline CDR1 reads SGDLS; CDR2 reads YYNGEE. Produced via immunoSEQ multiplex PCR; TCRdb's table is partial and in-frame only. The data hold about 68,000 clones, with roughly 89% observed a single time. This clone was counted only a few times. The sequence was collected from a female donor with multiple sclerosis, enrolled in a pregnancy study. This chain uses TRBV9 with TRBJ1-1; a possible D gene is TRBD1 (5 bases). This specimen was peripheral blood, taken in the second trimester of pregnancy. CDR3 bases: TGTGCCAGCAGCTTAGGACACTTGATCACTGAAGCTTTCTTT. Translated: CASSLGHLITEAFF.